The next 5 T cell receptor beta chains were all read from a single sample in a study of cytomegalovirus exposure and HLA in healthy donors (dated by TCRdb to about 2017). Receptors were amplified or captured by the immunoSEQ multiplex PCR assay. A mixture of 60 forward primers for TCR Vbeta segments and 13 reverse primers for TCR Jbeta segments was used in the multiplex PCR. TCRdb took this table from immuneACCESS and kept in-frame rearrangements with V and J called. Such tables lack part of the clones; where checked against another copy, unresolved V genes explain under half of the gap, and the rest is unexplained. The sample table shows around 40,000 clones, and approximately 86% are seen once. The leading ten clones occupy 8% of the sample. The sequenced sample was PBMCs. The receptor set was obtained from a woman aged 40 to 50 in good health and CMV-seropositive.

The count of this clone is one. V usage is TRBV19 and J usage is TRBJ2-3; D might be TRBD1 (5 bases). Germline V gene lookup returns CDR1 LNHDA and CDR2 SQIVND (reference sequence). The CDR3 length is 13 residues. Between the trimmed V and J ends, which lost 5 bases and 4 bases, there was a span of 10 bases. For the CDR3, the DNA is TGTGCCAGTAGTCTGCAGGGTGCAGATACGCAGTATTTT. Protein: CASSLQGADTQYF. Based on the CDR3 plus reference TRBV19 and TRBJ2-3, the full variable domain is DGGITQSPKYLFRKEGQNVTLSCEQNLNHDAMYWYRQDPGQGLRLIYYSQIVNDFQKGDIAEGYSVSREKKESFPLTVTSAQKNPTAFYLCASSLQGADTQYFGPGTRLTVL.

The chain links TRBV28 to TRBJ2-1; 7 nucleotides agree with TRBD1. CDR3 length equals 16 residues. CDR1 MDHEN and CDR2 SYDVKM come from the germline V gene. V was clipped by 5 bases and J by 4 bases; unmatched bases: 11. For the CDR3, the DNA is TGTGCCAGCAGTGGTTACAGGGGTGCGGAATACAATGAGCAGTTCTTC. It codes for CASSGYRGAEYNEQFF.

With respect to this clone: One junction end does not reproduce the germline sequence, and a read error may be involved. This chain joins TRBV25-1 and TRBJ2-3, with D maybe TRBD2 (6 bases). The CDR3 covers 9 residues. Per germline, CDR1 MGHDK and CDR2 SYGVNS. DNA for the CDR3: TGTGCCGTCGGGGGATACGCAGTATTT. It translates to CAVGGYAVF.

The chain recombines TRBV2 with TRBJ2-6; D not resolved. CDR3 length: 17 residues. Trimming shortened V by 8 bases and J by 1 base, and 18 bases separated the two germline ends. The germline gives CDR1 SNHLY, CDR2 FYNNEI. CDR3 nucleotide sequence: TGTGCCAGCGGAGTCGAACGATTATGGTCTGGGGCCAACGTCCTGACTTTC. This translates into CASGVERLWSGANVLTF.

The chain recombines TRBV7-9 with TRBJ2-2; 7 bases match TRBD1. The CDR3 is 17 amino acids. V shed 2 bases and J 7 bases; nucleotides not matched to a gene: 13. CDR1 SEHNR and CDR2 FQNEAQ come from the germline V gene (reference sequence). CDR3 protein: CASSLPATGSRSGELFF. For the CDR3, the DNA is TGTGCCAGCAGCTTACCTGCGACAGGGTCGCGGAGCGGGGAGCTGTTTTTT.